Following are 13 T cell receptor beta chains from one sample sequenced in a study of blood T cell repertoires in COVID-19. Sequencing used immunoSEQ multiplex PCR; TCRdb keeps in-frame clones, though not all of them. The sample lists 300,000 to 350,000 clones, about 90% occurring once. Input material: PBMCs or T cells enriched from blood (not recorded which). Receptors were obtained from a woman in her 30s who had recovered from COVID-19.

The V and J genes are TRBV11-2 and TRBJ1-4; 10 nucleotides align to TRBD1. J was trimmed by 8 bases and V by 2 bases; bases with no gene match: 11. This CDR3 has 17 residues. Germline CDR1 reads SGHAT; CDR2 reads FQNNGV. The CDR3 is CASSLRQGARNGEKLFF. The CDR3 region has the DNA TGTGCCAGCAGCTTACGACAGGGGGCGCGAAATGGCGAAAAACTGTTTTTT.

The genes are TRBV28 and TRBJ1-2, with D tentatively TRBD1 (5 bases). The CDR3 covers 14 residues. The germline V gene has CDR1 MDHEN and CDR2 SYDVKM. V was pared by 4 bases and J by 4 bases, with 13 bases between. CDR3 nucleotide sequence: TGTGCCAGCAGTTCTCCGGGACTCAGCTATGGCTACACCTTC. Its protein product is CASSSPGLSYGYTF.

This chain connects TRBV28 to TRBJ1-2, with D uncertain. This CDR3 is 14 amino acids long. Trimming took off 1 base at V and 3 bases at J, with 9 bases between the two ends. CDR1 is MDHEN and CDR2 is SYDVKM in the germline V gene. CDR3: CASSLSGYDYGYTF. In nucleotides, the CDR3 is TGTGCCAGCAGTTTATCCGGGTACGACTATGGCTACACCTTC.

J is TRBJ1-2 and V is TRBV5-8, with D maybe TRBD1 (5 bases). Germline CDR1 and CDR2: SGHTS and YDEGEE. The germline V and J ends were trimmed by 4 bases and 3 bases, with 13 bases remaining between them. There are 14 residues in the CDR3. The CDR3 region has the DNA TGTGCCAGCAGCCCAGGACAACCCTACTATGGCTACACCTTC. Translation gives CASSPGQPYYGYTF.

The chain employs TRBV19 and TRBJ2-2; 9 bases agree with TRBD1. J gave up 5 bases and V 5 bases, and 6 bases lay outside the gene matches. There are 15 residues in the CDR3. Germline V lookup: CDR1 LNHDA, CDR2 SQIVND (reference sequence). This chain's CDR3 is CASSPGTGHTGELFF. The CDR3 bases are TGTGCCAGTAGTCCCGGGACAGGGCATACCGGGGAGCTGTTTTTT.

In regard to this clone: Other DNA sequences from this sample encode an identical CDR3 as well. The chain uses TRBV2 and TRBJ1-5; 10 bases line up with TRBD1. Germline V gene sequence: CDR1 SNHLY, CDR2 FYNNEI. CDR3 length equals 14 residues. V was pared by 8 bases and J by 1 base, with 2 bases of the junction left unmatched. The CDR3 reads CASGQGGSNQPQHF. The CDR3 DNA follows: TGTGCCAGCGGACAGGGGGGGAGCAATCAGCCCCAGCATTTT.

This clone has a single count. V gene TRBV4-2 combines with J gene TRBJ1-1; 7 bases align to TRBD1. The trim removed 2 bases at V and 7 bases at J, leaving 10 bases unmatched. Germline V gene data show CDR1 as LGHNA and CDR2 as YNFKEQ. The CDR3 is made up of 15 amino acids. The CDR3 coding sequence is TGTGCCAGCAGCCAACGGGACAGCCAAGGGGTTGAAGCTTTCTTT. Protein sequence: CASSQRDSQGVEAFF.

The sample holds one count of this clone. This chain uses TRBV27 with TRBJ2-1, with TRBD1 matching over 8 bases. The junction had 10 bases not matched to a gene; V was cut back by 0 bases and J by 6 bases. Germline loops: CDR1 MNHEY, CDR2 SMNVEV (reference sequence). The CDR3 is made up of 17 amino acids. The CDR3 region has the DNA TGTGCCAGCAGTTTATCCCCAGGGGGCATGCTTGGCAATGAGCAGTTCTTC. Its translation: CASSLSPGGMLGNEQFF.

This clone appeared once. The chain has TRBV27 and TRBJ2-2; the match to TRBD2 covers 12 bases. Germline CDR1 reads MNHEY; CDR2 reads SMNVEV (reference sequence). This CDR3 region has 17 residues. J gave up 5 bases and V 8 bases, and 12 bases lay outside the gene matches. The CDR3 sequence is CASAKLTSGGPTGELFF. CDR3 in DNA: TGTGCCAGCGCCAAATTGACTAGCGGGGGTCCAACCGGGGAGCTGTTTTTT.

This chain joins TRBV4-3 and TRBJ1-6; TRBD1 matches 7 bases. Per germline, CDR1 LGHNA and CDR2 YSLEER. V lost 1 base and J lost 9; bases outside the gene matches: 9. The CDR3 extends over 16 amino acids. CDR3 sequence: CASSQGNRDRASPLHF. CDR3 sequence (DNA): TGCGCCAGCAGCCAAGGGAACCGAGACAGGGCTTCACCCCTCCACTTT.

The rearrangement links TRBV27 to TRBJ1-5, with a possible D match to TRBD1 (5 bases). Trimming removed 4 bases at V and 5 bases at J, with 9 bases between. The CDR3 spans 13 residues. CDR1 is MNHEY, CDR2 SMNVEV, per germline (reference sequence). CDR3 bases: TGTGCCAGCAGTTGGGGCAGGGATCAGCCCCAGCATTTT. It specifies CASSWGRDQPQHF.

A word on this clone: The germline gene is not matched at one end of the junction; a read error may be the cause. The genes are TRBV18 and TRBJ1-1; 7 positions match TRBD1. The CDR3 consists of 15 residues. Germline V gene data show CDR1 as KGHSH and CDR2 as LQKENI. DNA of the CDR3: TGTGCCAGCTCGCCACGGGACAGTAGGAACACTGAAGCTTTCTTT. This encodes CASSPRDSRNTEAFF.

This chain joins TRBV3-1 (or the pseudogene TRBV3-2) and TRBJ1-5; D remains ambiguous. Germline assignment: CDR1 LGHDT and CDR2 YNNKEL (reference sequence). V was pared by 0 bases and J by 9 bases, with 18 bases between. There are 16 residues in the CDR3. CDR3 coding DNA: TGTGCCAGCAGCCAAGACTCTGCGGAGGCGGGATGGCCCCAGCATTTT. This translates into CASSQDSAEAGWPQHF.